The 17 T cell receptor beta chains reported below all come from one sample, sequenced in a study of Ad26.COV2.S vaccination and SARS-CoV-2 variants. Sequencing was performed with immunoSEQ multiplex PCR; in TCRdb, only in-frame clones are kept and a portion is missing. This table holds approximately 480,000 clones, 87% found once. Indicated treatment: approximately 18 received Ad26.COV2.S at low or high dose, single or two shots; about 5 received placebo; per-sample allocation not given. The samples date from day 63 after the first vaccine or placebo injection. Sample: peripheral blood, taken in a trial of Ad26.COV2.S vaccine versus placebo. The origin of the receptors is a person between 18 and 65 years old who received the Ad26.COV2.S COVID-19 vaccine or a placebo.

The J gene is TRBJ1-1, the V gene TRBV11-3, with D possibly matching TRBD1 (5 bases). From germline, CDR1 is SGHNT and CDR2 YENEEA. CDR3 size: 13 residues. The V end was cut by 3 bases, the J end by 5 bases, with 10 bases between. This chain's CDR3 is CASSLSGQTEAFF. The CDR3, as DNA: TGTGCCAGCAGCTTGTCAGGGCAAACTGAAGCTTTCTTT. The full variable domain, its missing parts supplied by reference TRBV11-3 and TRBJ1-1, is EAGVVQSPRYKIIEKKQPVAFWCNPISGHNTLYWYLQNLGQGPELLIRYENEEAVDDSQLPKDRFSAERLKGVDSTLKIQPAELGDSAVYLCASSLSGQTEAFFGQGTRLTVV.

The chain has TRBV11-2 and TRBJ2-5, with 7 bases that match TRBD2. Germline assignment: CDR1 SGHAT and CDR2 FQNNGV. The CDR3 runs 15 residues. The ends lost 5 bases at V and 3 bases at J; junction bases unmatched: 9. In nucleotides, the CDR3 is TGTGCCAGCAGCCAAACTCTGGCGGGGGAAGAGACCCAGTACTTC. Translation: CASSQTLAGEETQYF.

This clone is medium-sized within its sample. The genes are TRBV27 and TRBJ1-4; D gene uncertain. Germline CDR1 and CDR2: MNHEY and SMNVEV (reference sequence). Trimming removed 3 bases from V and 0 bases from J, with 8 bases in between. The CDR3 loop spans 15 amino acids. The CDR3 here is CASSLHIATNEKLFF. CDR3 coding DNA: TGTGCCAGCAGTTTGCACATTGCAACTAATGAAAAACTGTTTTTT.

The chain recombines TRBV28 with TRBJ2-5; possibly TRBD1 for D (6 bases). Trimming shortened V by 3 bases and J by 7 bases, and 21 bases separated the two germline ends. CDR1 MDHEN and CDR2 SYDVKM come from the germline V gene. The CDR3 is 16 amino acids. The CDR3 sequence is CASSFSGGGLSRTQYF. DNA for the CDR3: TGTGCCAGCAGTTTTTCAGGTGGGGGCCTCTCTCGGACCCAGTACTTC.

The chain joins TRBV19 to TRBJ2-7, with 9 positions matching TRBD1. The CDR3 contains 13 residues. Germline V gene sequence: CDR1 LNHDA, CDR2 SQIVND (reference sequence). J gave up 4 bases and V 10 bases, and 8 bases lay outside the gene matches. CDR3 loop: CATRDRASYEQYF. CDR3 sequence (DNA): TGTGCCACCCGGGACAGGGCATCGTACGAGCAGTACTTC.

In its sample, this clone was seen a few times. The sample carries other DNA sequences with the same CDR3. This chain joins TRBV19 and TRBJ1-5; D is perhaps TRBD1 (6 bases). There are 14 residues in the CDR3. Trimming took off 7 bases at V and 0 bases at J, with 10 bases between the two ends. Germline CDR1 is LNHDA and CDR2 is SQIVND (reference sequence). CDR3 sequence reads: CASMGQYSNQPQHF. In DNA form, the CDR3 reads TGTGCCAGTATGGGACAATATAGCAATCAGCCCCAGCATTTT.

The chain links TRBV15 to TRBJ1-3; D possibly corresponds to TRBD1 (6 bases). The CDR3 length is 17 residues. The ends were cut back, 5 bases at V and 0 bases at J, with 17 bases in the middle. Germline values: CDR1 LNHNV, CDR2 YYDKDF (reference sequence). The CDR3 DNA sequence: TGTGCCACCAGCGCTTACAGGGAGACGGGCTCTGGAAACACCATATATTTT. Protein product: CATSAYRETGSGNTIYF. Together with reference TRBV15 and TRBJ1-3, the CDR3 gives the full variable domain: DAMVIQNPRYQVTQFGKPVTLSCSQTLNHNVMYWYQQKSSQAPKLLFHYYDKDFNNEADTPDNFQSRRPNTSFCFLDIRSPGLGDTAMYLCATSAYRETGSGNTIYFGEGSWLTVV.

This chain links TRBV6-5 with TRBJ2-1; 10 bases line up with TRBD2. J gave up 3 bases and V 8 bases, and 4 bases lay outside the gene matches. The CDR3 totals 14 residues. Per germline, CDR1 MNHEY and CDR2 SVGAGI. CDR3 nucleotide sequence: TGTGCCAGCTCGCGGACTAGCGGCTACAATGAGCAGTTCTTC. It translates to CASSRTSGYNEQFF.

The chain joins TRBV7-9 to TRBJ2-1; tentatively, D is TRBD1 (5 bases). CDR1 and CDR2 from the germline V gene are SEHNR and FQNEAQ (reference sequence). The V gene lost 2 bases and the J gene lost 6 bases, with 14 bases spanning the gap. There are 15 residues in the CDR3. The CDR3 DNA sequence: TGTGCCAGCAGCTTATTAGCCCCCGACAGCAATGAGCAGTTCTTC. The encoded protein is CASSLLAPDSNEQFF.

The chain carries TRBV15 and TRBJ2-1; 12 bases agree with TRBD2. The CDR3 spans 15 residues. Germline assignment: CDR1 LNHNV and CDR2 YYDKDF (reference sequence). J was trimmed by 10 bases and V by 0 bases; bases with no gene match: 4. CDR3 nucleotides: TGTGCCACCAGCAGAGAATCTAGCGGGAGGGAGGAGCAGTTCTTC. Amino acid sequence: CATSRESSGREEQFF. Looking up the rest from reference TRBV15 and TRBJ2-1 gives the full variable domain: DAMVIQNPRYQVTQFGKPVTLSCSQTLNHNVMYWYQQKSSQAPKLLFHYYDKDFNNEADTPDNFQSRRPNTSFCFLDIRSPGLGDTAMYLCATSRESSGREEQFFGPGTRLTVL.

V gene TRBV6-2 or TRBV6-3 combines with J gene TRBJ2-7, with 7 bases lining up with TRBD2. The CDR3 runs to 15 residues. Germline CDR1 is MNHEY and CDR2 is SVGEGT. The V gene end was trimmed by 4 bases and the J gene end by 0 bases; junction bases not matched to a gene: 6. Here the CDR3 reads CASSFSGLSSYEQYF. The CDR3 DNA reads as TGTGCCAGCAGTTTTAGCGGGCTGAGCTCCTACGAGCAGTACTTC.

This clone occurred a few times. The J gene is TRBJ1-2, the V gene TRBV5-1; D perhaps matches TRBD1 (5 bases). Trimming pared 4 bases from V and 6 bases from J, leaving 10 bases between. Germline CDR1 and CDR2: SGHRS and YFSETQ. There are 12 residues in the CDR3. Here the CDR3 reads CASSPAGHGYTF. The CDR3, as DNA: TGCGCCAGCAGCCCTGCAGGGCATGGCTACACCTTC.

The V call is TRBV5-1, the J call TRBJ1-3; TRBD1 matches 7 bases. Trimming took 4 bases from V and 4 from J; bases not matched to a gene: 8. The CDR3 extends over 15 amino acids. The germline V gene has CDR1 SGHRS and CDR2 YFSETQ. This CDR3 is CASSITGDLGNTIYF. The DNA of the CDR3 is TGCGCCAGCAGCATAACAGGGGACCTGGGAAACACCATATATTTT. The variable domain in full, with the rest retrieved from reference TRBV5-1 and TRBJ1-3, is KAGVTQTPRYLIKTRGQQVTLSCSPISGHRSVSWYQQTPGQGLQFLFEYFSETQRNKGNFPGRFSGRQFSNSRSEMNVSTLELGDSALYLCASSITGDLGNTIYFGEGSWLTVV.

The chain recombines TRBV7-8 with TRBJ2-7; weak D call: TRBD1 (9 bases). This CDR3 region has 16 residues. The V end lost 5 bases, the J end lost 3 bases, and 20 bases lay between the germline ends. Germline V gives CDR1 SGHVS, CDR2 FQNEAQ. In DNA form, the CDR3 reads TGTGCCAGCAGCCTTACGTTAGCGGGACAGGGCTACGAGCAGTACTTC. Encoded protein: CASSLTLAGQGYEQYF.

The chain is built from TRBV19 and TRBJ1-1; D gene unclear. CDR3 length equals 13 residues. Germline CDR1 is LNHDA and CDR2 is SQIVND (reference sequence). V was clipped by 7 bases and J by 4 bases, with 13 bases between them. The CDR3, as DNA: TGTGCCAGTACCCCCCGGCCGCCCACTGAAGCTTTCTTT. Its translation: CASTPRPPTEAFF.

This clone appeared a few times. This chain joins TRBV19 and TRBJ2-7; D is unclear. The CDR3 is 14 residues long. Germline V lookup: CDR1 LNHDA, CDR2 SQIVND (reference sequence). V was cut by 2 bases and J by 3 bases, with 11 bases left in between. The CDR3 spells CASSISGHGYEQYF. Here the CDR3 DNA reads TGTGCCAGTAGTATATCCGGGCATGGCTACGAGCAGTACTTC. Together with reference TRBV19 and TRBJ2-7, the CDR3 gives the full variable domain: DGGITQSPKYLFRKEGQNVTLSCEQNLNHDAMYWYRQDPGQGLRLIYYSQIVNDFQKGDIAEGYSVSREKKESFPLTVTSAQKNPTAFYLCASSISGHGYEQYFGPGTRLTVT.

This clone was recorded once. This chain connects TRBV3-1 (or the pseudogene TRBV3-2) to TRBJ2-1; TRBD2 agrees at 12 bases. The CDR3 consists of 15 residues. Germline CDR1 LGHDT, CDR2 YNNKEL (reference sequence). V lost 4 bases, J lost 5 bases, and 3 bases stayed unmatched. CDR3 nucleotide sequence: TGTGCCAGCAGCCGACTAGCGGGAGAGCACAATGAGCAGTTCTTC. This encodes CASSRLAGEHNEQFF.